Only a few counts were recorded for the clone carrying this T cell receptor (beta chain). Its specificity is unknown. Germline V gene sequence: CDR1 SGHTA, CDR2 FQGNSA. CDR3 size: 12 residues. Trimming left V 4 bases short and J 8 bases short, with 9 bases between. One entry per CDR3 protein results from TCRdb running MiXCR on the 5' RACE reads. Among some 150,000 distinct CDR3 sequences listed, 20% to 25% were seen once. The entry originates in a study of T-cell memory formation after mild COVID-19. The study, taken as a whole, reports: Day 15 to 85 contracting clones showed balanced CD4/CD8; day 15 to 37 expanders favored CD4+. The study detected some responding clones in pre-infection memory, suggesting cross-reactive memory joined.

The sequenced sample consisted of PBMCs or a T cell subset sorted from them (not recorded which). This chain joins TRBV7-2 and TRBJ2-1; D possibly corresponds to TRBD2 (6 bases). The TCR sequence derives from an adult woman who had mild COVID-19 (a few samples of this study predate the infection). Cell type and time point are not known. CDR3 sequence reads: CASSSGLDEQFF. The DNA of the CDR3 is TGTGCCAGCAGCTCGGGACTTGATGAGCAGTTCTTC.